This TCR beta chain was identified in a study of graft-versus-host responses after intestinal transplantation. Study background: Every recipient underwent anti-thymocyte globulin induction, then tacrolimus and steroids for approximately three years.

Labeling with CFSE marked 200,000 or so responder cells, which were plated with 200,000 or so irradiated, violet-dye-labeled stimulator cells. Germline CDR1 is MNHEY and CDR2 is SVGAGI. With 6 bases removed from V and 3 bases from J, the gap between germline ends came to 11 bases. This CDR3 contains 13 residues. Findings of the study overall: HvG clone declines early post-transplant were associated with peak circulating GvH levels.

Generated by immunoSEQ multiplex PCR, the TCRdb table keeps only in-frame clones and is missing some. This sample has around 14,000 clones, with 35% to 40% found just once. This clone appeared a few times. The receptor was isolated from a human patient who received an intestinal transplant. This chain uses TRBV6-5 with TRBJ1-1; maybe TRBD1 (5 bases). The sample in question was alloreactive CD8+ T cells from a mixed lymphocyte reaction culture, obtained before intestinal transplant. Described subset: CFSE-low proliferating T cells sorted from roughly 6-day pre-transplant mixed lymphocyte reaction (GvH or HvG direction). The CDR3 sequence is CASSPGGDTEAFF. The CDR3 nucleotides read TGTGCCAGCAGCCCCGGGGGAGACACTGAAGCTTTCTTT.